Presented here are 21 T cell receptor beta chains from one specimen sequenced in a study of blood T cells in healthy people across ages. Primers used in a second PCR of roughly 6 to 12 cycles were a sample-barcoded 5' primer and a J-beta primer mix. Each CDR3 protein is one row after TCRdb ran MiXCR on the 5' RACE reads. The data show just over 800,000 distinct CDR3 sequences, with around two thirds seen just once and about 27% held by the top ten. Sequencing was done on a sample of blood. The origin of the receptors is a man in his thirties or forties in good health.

CDR3 region: CASSVARDLYNSPLHF. The DNA of the CDR3 is TGTGCCAGCAGCGTAGCGCGGGACCTTTATAATTCACCCCTCCACTTT. The chain joins TRBV9 to TRBJ1-6, with a possible D match to TRBD1 (5 bases). CDR3 size: 16 residues. Trimming removed 0 bases from V and 4 bases from J, with 11 bases in between. From germline, CDR1 is SGDLS and CDR2 YYNGEE.

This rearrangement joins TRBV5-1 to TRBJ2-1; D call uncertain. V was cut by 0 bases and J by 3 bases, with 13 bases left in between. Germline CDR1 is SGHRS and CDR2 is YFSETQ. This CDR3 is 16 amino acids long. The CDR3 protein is CASSLGFGPNYNEQFF. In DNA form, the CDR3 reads TGCGCCAGCAGCTTGGGCTTTGGACCGAACTACAATGAGCAGTTCTTC.

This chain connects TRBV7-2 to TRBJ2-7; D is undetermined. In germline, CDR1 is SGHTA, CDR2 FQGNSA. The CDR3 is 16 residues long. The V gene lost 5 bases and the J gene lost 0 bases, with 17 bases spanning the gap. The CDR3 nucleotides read TGTGCCAGCAGCCCCAGTATGGTCCAGAGCTCCTACGAGCAGTACTTC. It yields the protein CASSPSMVQSSYEQYF.

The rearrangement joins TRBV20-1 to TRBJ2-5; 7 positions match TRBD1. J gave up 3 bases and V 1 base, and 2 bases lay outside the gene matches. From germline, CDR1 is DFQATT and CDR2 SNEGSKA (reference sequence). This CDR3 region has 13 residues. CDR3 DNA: TGCAGTGCTAGAGGGGGACAGAAAGAGACCCAGTACTTC. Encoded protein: CSARGGQKETQYF.

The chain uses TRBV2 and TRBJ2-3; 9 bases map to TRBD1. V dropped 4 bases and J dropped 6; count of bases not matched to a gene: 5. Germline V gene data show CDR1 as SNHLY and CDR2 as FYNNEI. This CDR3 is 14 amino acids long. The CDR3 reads CASSATGGYDTQYF. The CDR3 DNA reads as TGTGCCAGCAGTGCGACAGGGGGTTACGATACGCAGTATTTT.

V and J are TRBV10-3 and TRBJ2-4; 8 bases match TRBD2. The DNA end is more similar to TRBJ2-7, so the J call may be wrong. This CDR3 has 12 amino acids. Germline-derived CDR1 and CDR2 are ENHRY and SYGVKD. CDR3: CAISSGYYEQYF. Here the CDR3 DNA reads TGTGCCATCTCTAGCGGGTACTACGAGCAGTACTTC.

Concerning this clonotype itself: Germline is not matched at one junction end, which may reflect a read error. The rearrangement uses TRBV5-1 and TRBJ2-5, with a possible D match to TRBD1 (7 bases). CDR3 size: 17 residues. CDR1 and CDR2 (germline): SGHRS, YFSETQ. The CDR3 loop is CAGSSITGEDPQETQYF. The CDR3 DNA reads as TGCGCCGGCAGTTCGATCACAGGGGAGGATCCACAAGAGACCCAGTACTTC.

CDR3 DNA: TGTGCCAGCAGCCCAGGGGGCGGACACTACGAGCAGTACTTC. This codes for CASSPGGGHYEQYF. J is TRBJ2-7 and V is TRBV7-9; TRBD1 matches 8 bases. In germline, CDR1 is SEHNR, CDR2 FQNEAQ (reference sequence). V lost 5 bases, J lost 3 bases, and 6 bases stayed unmatched. The CDR3 covers 14 residues.

This chain's CDR3 is CSAGDRGQDTQYF. The CDR3 region has the DNA TGCAGTGCTGGGGACAGGGGGCAGGATACGCAGTATTTT. The genes are TRBV20-1 and TRBJ2-3; 12 bases are shared with TRBD1. V lost 5 bases to trimming and J lost 6 bases; unmatched junction nucleotides: 3. CDR1 is DFQATT, CDR2 SNEGSKA, per germline (reference sequence). This CDR3 region has 13 residues.

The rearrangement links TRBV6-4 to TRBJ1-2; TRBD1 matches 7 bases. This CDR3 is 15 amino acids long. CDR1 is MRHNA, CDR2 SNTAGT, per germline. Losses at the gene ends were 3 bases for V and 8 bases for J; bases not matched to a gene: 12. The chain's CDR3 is CASSEVLQGRKGYTF. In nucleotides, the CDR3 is TGTGCCAGCAGTGAAGTCTTACAGGGGAGGAAGGGCTACACCTTC.

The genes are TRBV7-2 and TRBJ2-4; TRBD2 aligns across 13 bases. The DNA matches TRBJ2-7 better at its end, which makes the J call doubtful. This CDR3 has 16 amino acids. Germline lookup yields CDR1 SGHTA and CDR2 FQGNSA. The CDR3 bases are TGTGCCAGCTCCACTGGGGGACTAGCGGGGTACGACGAGCAGTACTTC. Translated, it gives CASSTGGLAGYDEQYF.

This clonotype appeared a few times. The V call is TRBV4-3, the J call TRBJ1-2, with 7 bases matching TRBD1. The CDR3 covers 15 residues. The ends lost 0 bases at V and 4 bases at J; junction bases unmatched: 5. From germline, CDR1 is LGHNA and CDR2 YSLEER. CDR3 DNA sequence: TGCGCCAGCAGCCAAGACACGGGACAGCCCTATGGCTACACCTTC. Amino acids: CASSQDTGQPYGYTF.

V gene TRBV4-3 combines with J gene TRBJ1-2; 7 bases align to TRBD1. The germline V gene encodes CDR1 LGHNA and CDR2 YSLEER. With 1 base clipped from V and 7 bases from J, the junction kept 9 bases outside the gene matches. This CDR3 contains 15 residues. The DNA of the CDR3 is TGCGCCAGCAGCCAAGGAGAGGGGGCCAGAGGTGGCTACACCTTC. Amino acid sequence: CASSQGEGARGGYTF.

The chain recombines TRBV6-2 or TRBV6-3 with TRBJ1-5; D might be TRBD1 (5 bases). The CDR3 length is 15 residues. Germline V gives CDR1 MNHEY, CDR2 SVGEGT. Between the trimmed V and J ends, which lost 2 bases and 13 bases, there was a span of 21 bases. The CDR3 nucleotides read TGTGCCAGCAGTTACGTCCCGGGACCTTTTAGTCAGCAGCATTTT. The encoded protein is CASSYVPGPFSQQHF.

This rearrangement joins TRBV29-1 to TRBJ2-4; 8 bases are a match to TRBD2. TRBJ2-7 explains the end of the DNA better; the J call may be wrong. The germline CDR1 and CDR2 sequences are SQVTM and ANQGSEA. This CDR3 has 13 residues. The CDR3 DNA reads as TGCAGCATACTAGCGGCAAACTCCTACGAGCAGTACTTC. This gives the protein CSILAANSYEQYF.

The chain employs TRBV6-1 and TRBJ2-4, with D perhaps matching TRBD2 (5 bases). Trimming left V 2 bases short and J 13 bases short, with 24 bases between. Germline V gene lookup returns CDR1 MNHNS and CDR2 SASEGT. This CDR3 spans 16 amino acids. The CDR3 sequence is CASSERRQLSYNEQYF. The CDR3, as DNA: TGTGCCAGCAGTGAAAGGAGGCAGCTCTCCTACAATGAGCAGTACTTC.

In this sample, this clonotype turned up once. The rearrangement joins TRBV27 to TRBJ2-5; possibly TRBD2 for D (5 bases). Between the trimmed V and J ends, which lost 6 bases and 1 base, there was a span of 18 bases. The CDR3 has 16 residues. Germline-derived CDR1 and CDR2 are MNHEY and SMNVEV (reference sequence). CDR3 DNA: TGTGCCAGCAGCCGACTACCGGGCCTAGCCCAAGAGACCCAGTACTTC. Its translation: CASSRLPGLAQETQYF.

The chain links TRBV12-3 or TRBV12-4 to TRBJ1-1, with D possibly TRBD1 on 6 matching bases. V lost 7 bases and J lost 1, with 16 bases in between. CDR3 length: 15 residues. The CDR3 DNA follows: TGTGCCAGCACCCCCTCCGGGACACCGAACACTGAAGCTTTCTTT. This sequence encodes CASTPSGTPNTEAFF.

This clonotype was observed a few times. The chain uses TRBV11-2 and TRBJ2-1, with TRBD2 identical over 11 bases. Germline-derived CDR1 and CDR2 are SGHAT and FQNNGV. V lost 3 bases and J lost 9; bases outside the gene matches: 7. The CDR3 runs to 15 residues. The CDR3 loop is CASSFEGLAGGEQFF. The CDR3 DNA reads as TGTGCCAGCAGCTTCGAAGGGCTAGCGGGGGGTGAGCAGTTCTTC.

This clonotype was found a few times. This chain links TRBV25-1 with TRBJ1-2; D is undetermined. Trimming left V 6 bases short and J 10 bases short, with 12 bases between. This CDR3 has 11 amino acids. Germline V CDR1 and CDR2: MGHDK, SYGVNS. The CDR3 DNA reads TGTGCCAGCAGAGGTGACTTTACCTACACCTTC. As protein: CASRGDFTYTF.

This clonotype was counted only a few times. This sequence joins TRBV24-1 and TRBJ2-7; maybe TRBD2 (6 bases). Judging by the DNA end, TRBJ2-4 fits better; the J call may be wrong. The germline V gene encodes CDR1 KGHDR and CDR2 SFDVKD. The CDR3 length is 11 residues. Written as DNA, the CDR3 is TGTGCCACCAGTGGGAGGGGCATTCAGTACTTC. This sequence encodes CATSGRGIQYF.